A selection of T cell receptor beta chains follows, all from one sample in a study of blood T cell repertoires in COVID-19. Profiled with immunoSEQ multiplex PCR; TCRdb holds only in-frame clones, not every one. This table has roughly 290,000 clones, over 75% appearing once. The sequenced sample consisted of PBMCs or T cells enriched from blood (not recorded which). Every receptor here comes from a man aged 30 to 39 who had recovered from COVID-19. The CDR3 runs from the conserved cysteine through the conserved F or W. Fields, in order: V gene, clone size, J gene, CDR3 protein. Size values are once, few and many counts, or a class for expanded clones, and some rows have none.

>TRBV6-1|many|TRBJ1-1
CASSEEEGAGTEAFF
>TRBV29-1|NA|TRBJ1-2
CSVPGTAMYGYTF
>TRBV27|NA|TRBJ1-5
CASHIGGPGSNQPQHF
>TRBV7-2|NA|TRBJ1-5
CASSHGQPYQPQHF
>TRBV6-5|few|TRBJ2-7
CASSFREGYEQYF
>TRBV19|few|TRBJ1-1
CASSIGTGNRRTEAFF
>TRBV2|NA|TRBJ1-2
CASRDDSNYGYTF
>TRBV7-9|NA|TRBJ2-2
CASGGPSGTGELFF
>TRBV11-2|NA|TRBJ1-1
CASSLIQGARGTEAFF
>TRBV9|NA|TRBJ1-1
CASSQETGRVAFF
>TRBV3-1/TRBV3-2|NA|TRBJ2-3
CASTPSATSTDTQYF
>TRBV2|NA|TRBJ1-2
CASSFPGTGAYGYTF
>TRBV18|NA|TRBJ2-3
CASSPKILGLGSTDTQYF
>TRBV10-3|NA|TRBJ1-6
CAITQGGRRDSPLHF
>TRBV14|NA|TRBJ1-2
CASSQEQGTLGYTF
>TRBV6-5|NA|TRBJ1-4
CASRAGTGDEKLFF
>TRBV4-1|NA|TRBJ1-5
CASSQGAEQPQHF
>TRBV30|NA|TRBJ2-1
CAWDRGLRDEQFF
>TRBV2|NA|TRBJ2-1
CASNRAGAYNEQFF